This T cell receptor (beta chain) was obtained from a study of blood T cell repertoires in COVID-19. Study summary: Collection of acute and convalescent COVID-19 samples took place in the United States, Italy and Spain. T cells, B-cell-depleted T cells, or PBMCs provided the cDNA or gDNA that served as material.

Original methodology: Researchers report that nucleated cell counts were estimated from reference gene primer amplification. Profiled with immunoSEQ multiplex PCR; TCRdb holds only in-frame clones, not every one. D and trimming were read from the DNA, whereas the V and J calls and clone size are those reported in that table. The profile shows about 440,000 clones, around 89% of them singletons. CDR3 length: 17 residues. The V gene's germline CDR1 is SNHLY and CDR2 FYNNEI. V was pared by 5 bases and J by 1 base, with 15 bases between. Concerning this clone itself: Other DNA sequences within the sample encode an identical CDR3.

The sample taken for sequencing was peripheral blood. The TCR was taken from a woman younger than 45 with acute or convalescent COVID-19. V usage is TRBV2 and J usage is TRBJ1-6; D uncertain. As DNA, the CDR3 is TGTGCCAGCAGTCCTCGAGGGTCCTATTCCTATAATTCACCCCTCCACTTT. It is translated as CASSPRGSYSYNSPLHF.